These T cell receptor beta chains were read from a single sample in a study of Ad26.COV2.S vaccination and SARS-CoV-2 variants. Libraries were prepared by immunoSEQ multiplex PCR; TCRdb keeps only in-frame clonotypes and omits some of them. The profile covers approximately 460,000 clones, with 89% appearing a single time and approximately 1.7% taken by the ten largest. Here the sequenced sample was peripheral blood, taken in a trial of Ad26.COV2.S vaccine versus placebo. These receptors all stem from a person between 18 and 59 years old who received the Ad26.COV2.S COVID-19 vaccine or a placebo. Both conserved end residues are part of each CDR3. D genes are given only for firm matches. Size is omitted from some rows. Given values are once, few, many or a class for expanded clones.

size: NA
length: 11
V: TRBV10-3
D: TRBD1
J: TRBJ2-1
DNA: TGTGCCACGACAGGGAAGGTTGAGCAGTTCTTC
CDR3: CATTGKVEQFF

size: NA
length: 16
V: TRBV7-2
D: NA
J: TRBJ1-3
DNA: TGTGCCAGCAGCTTAGTTGACAGCAACTCTGGAAACACCATATATTTT
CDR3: CASSLVDSNSGNTIYF

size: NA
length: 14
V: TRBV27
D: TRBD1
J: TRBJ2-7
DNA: TGTGCCAGCAGACACAGGGGTACCTCCTACGAGCAGTACTTC
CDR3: CASRHRGTSYEQYF

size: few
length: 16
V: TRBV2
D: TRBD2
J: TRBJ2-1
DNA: TGTGCCAGCAGTGATCCAGCGGGGGGCTCCTACAATGAGCAGTTCTTC
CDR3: CASSDPAGGSYNEQFF

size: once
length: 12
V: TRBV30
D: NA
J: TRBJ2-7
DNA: TGTGCCTGGAGTCCCTCCCACTACGAGCAGTACTTC
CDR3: CAWSPSHYEQYF

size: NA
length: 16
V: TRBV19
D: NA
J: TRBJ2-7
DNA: TGTGCCAGTAGTATAGGGGGCAGCGGAAGGGCCTACGAGCAGTACTTC
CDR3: CASSIGGSGRAYEQYF

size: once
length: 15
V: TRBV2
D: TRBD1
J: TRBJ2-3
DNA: TGTGCCAGTCGAAAGGGACAGCTTAGCACAGATACGCAGTATTTT
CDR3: CASRKGQLSTDTQYF

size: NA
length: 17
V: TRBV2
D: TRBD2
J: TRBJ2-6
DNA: TGTGCCAGCAGGGGGGGGAGCCACCTTTCTGGGGCCAACGTCCTGACTTTC
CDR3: CASRGGSHLSGANVLTF

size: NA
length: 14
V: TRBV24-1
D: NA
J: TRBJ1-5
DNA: TGTGCCACCAGTGATTTAGACAGCAATCAGCCCCAGCATTTT
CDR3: CATSDLDSNQPQHF

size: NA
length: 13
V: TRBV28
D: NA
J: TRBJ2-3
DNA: TGTGCCAGCAGTTTTTTTTCCCCCGATACGCAGTATTTT
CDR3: CASSFFSPDTQYF

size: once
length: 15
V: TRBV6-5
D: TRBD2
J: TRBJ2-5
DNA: TGTGCCAGCCGAACGGGACTAGCGGGGCAAGAGACCCAGTACTTC
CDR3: CASRTGLAGQETQYF

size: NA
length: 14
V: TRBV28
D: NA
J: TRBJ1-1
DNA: TGTGCCAGCAGTTCAGGAGGGAAAAACACTGAAGCTTTCTTT
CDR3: CASSSGGKNTEAFF

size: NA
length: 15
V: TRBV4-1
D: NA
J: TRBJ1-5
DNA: TGCGCCAGCAGCCAACAGGGGTATGCCAATCAGCCCCAGCATTTT
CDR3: CASSQQGYANQPQHF

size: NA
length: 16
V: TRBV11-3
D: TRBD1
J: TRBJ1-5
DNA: TGTGCCAGCAGCTTAGTTTCAAGACAGGGGTTTCAGCCCCAGCATTTT
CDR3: CASSLVSRQGFQPQHF

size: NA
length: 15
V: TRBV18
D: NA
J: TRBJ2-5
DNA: TGTGCCAGCTCACCTGCCAGGGCGCGACAAGAGACCCAGTACTTC
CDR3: CASSPARARQETQYF

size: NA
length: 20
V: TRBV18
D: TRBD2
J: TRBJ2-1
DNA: TGTGCCAGCTCACCCCCCCCCGGGACTAGCGGGAGGGCCAGATTCGGTGAGCAGTTCTTC
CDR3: CASSPPPGTSGRARFGEQFF

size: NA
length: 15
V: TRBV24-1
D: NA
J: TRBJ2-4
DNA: TGTGCCACCAGTGACAGAAGAACGGACTCGAACATTCAGTACTTC
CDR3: CATSDRRTDSNIQYF

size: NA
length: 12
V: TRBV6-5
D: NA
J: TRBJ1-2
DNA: TGTGCCAGCAGTTATAAGGGGCTCGGCTACACCTTC
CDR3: CASSYKGLGYTF

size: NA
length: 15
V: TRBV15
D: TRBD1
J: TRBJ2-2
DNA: TGTGCCACCAGCAAGAAGACAGGGGAGGCCGGGGAGCTGTTTTTT
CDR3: CATSKKTGEAGELFF

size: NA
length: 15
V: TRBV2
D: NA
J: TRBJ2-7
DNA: TGTGCCAGCAGTGGGGCATACGCCCTCGGGTACGAGCAGTACTTC
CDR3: CASSGAYALGYEQYF

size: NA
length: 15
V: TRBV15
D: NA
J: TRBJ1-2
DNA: TGTGCCACCAGCAGGATCTTGAATACAGACGGTGGCTACACCTTC
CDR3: CATSRILNTDGGYTF

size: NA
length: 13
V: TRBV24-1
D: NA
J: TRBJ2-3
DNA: TGTGCCACCACCCGGGACAGCACAGATACGCAGTATTTT
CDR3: CATTRDSTDTQYF

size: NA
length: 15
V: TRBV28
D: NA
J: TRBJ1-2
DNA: TGTGCCAGCAGTTCGTCTGGGGAGCCAAACTATGGCTACACCTTC
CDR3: CASSSSGEPNYGYTF

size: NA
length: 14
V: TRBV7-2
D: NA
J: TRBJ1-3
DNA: TGTGCCAGCAGCTTAGCTCTTGTGAGAAACACCATATATTTT
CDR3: CASSLALVRNTIYF

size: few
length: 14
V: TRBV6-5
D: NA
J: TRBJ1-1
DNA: TGTGCCAGCAGGGGGGGTACAGGGAACACTGAAGCTTTCTTT
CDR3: CASRGGTGNTEAFF

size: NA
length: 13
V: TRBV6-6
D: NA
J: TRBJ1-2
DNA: TGTGCCAGCAGATATGACGTCAACTATGGCTACACCTTC
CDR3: CASRYDVNYGYTF

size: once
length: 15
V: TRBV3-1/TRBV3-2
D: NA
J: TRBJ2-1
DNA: TGTGCCAGCAGCCAAGCTCGTACTAGCCCCAATGAGCAGTTCTTC
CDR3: CASSQARTSPNEQFF

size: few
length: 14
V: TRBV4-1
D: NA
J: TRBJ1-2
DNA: TGCGCCAGCAGCCACCGTTCAGGATCATATGGCTACACCTTC
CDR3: CASSHRSGSYGYTF

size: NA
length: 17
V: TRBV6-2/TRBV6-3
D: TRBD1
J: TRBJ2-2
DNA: TGTGCCAGCAGTTACTCAAGAAGGACAGGATGGACCGGGGAGCTGTTTTTT
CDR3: CASSYSRRTGWTGELFF

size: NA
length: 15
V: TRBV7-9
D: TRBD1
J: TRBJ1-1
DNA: TGTGCCAGCAGCCCCCAGGGACAGCAGAACACTGAAGCTTTCTTT
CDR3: CASSPQGQQNTEAFF

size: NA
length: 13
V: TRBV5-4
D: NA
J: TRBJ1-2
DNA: TGTGCCAGCAGCTTGGATGCAGTCTATGGCTACACCTTC
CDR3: CASSLDAVYGYTF

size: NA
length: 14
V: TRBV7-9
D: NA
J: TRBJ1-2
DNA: TGTGCCAGCACCACACAGGGTGGGGTTTATGGCTACACCTTC
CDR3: CASTTQGGVYGYTF

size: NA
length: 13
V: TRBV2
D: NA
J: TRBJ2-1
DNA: TGTGCCAGCAGGACGGGGACACACAATGAGCAGTTCTTC
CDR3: CASRTGTHNEQFF

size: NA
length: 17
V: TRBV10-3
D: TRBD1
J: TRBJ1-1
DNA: TGTGCCATCAGGGGGGGACAGGGGCCCGTCGTGAACACTGAAGCTTTCTTT
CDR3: CAIRGGQGPVVNTEAFF

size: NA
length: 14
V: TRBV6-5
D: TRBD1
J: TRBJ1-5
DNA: TGTGCCAGTAGACCGGGACAGGGTAATCAGCCCCAGCATTTT
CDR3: CASRPGQGNQPQHF

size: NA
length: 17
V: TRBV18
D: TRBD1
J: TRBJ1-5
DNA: TGTGCCAGCTCAAGCCAGGGGGCCGGTGGTAGCAATCAGCCCCAGCATTTT
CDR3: CASSSQGAGGSNQPQHF

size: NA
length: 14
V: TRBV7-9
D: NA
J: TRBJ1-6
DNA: TGTGCCAGCAGCTACAATGGCCCTAATTCACCCCTCCACTTT
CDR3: CASSYNGPNSPLHF

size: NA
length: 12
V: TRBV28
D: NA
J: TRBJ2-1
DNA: TGTGCCAGCAGTCGTAACCCGGGGGAGGTGGTCTTC
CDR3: CASSRNPGEVVF

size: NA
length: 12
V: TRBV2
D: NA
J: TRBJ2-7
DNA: TGTGCCAGCAGTGAAGAACGGACACAGGGGTACTTC
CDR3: CASSEERTQGYF

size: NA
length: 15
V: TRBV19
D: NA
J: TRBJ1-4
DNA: TGTGCCAGTAAACAGGACGACGACCGAAGAGAAAAACTGTTTTTT
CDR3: CASKQDDDRREKLFF

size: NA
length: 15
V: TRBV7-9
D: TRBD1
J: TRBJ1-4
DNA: TGTGCCAGCAGCGACCGGGACAGGCTCAATGAAAAACTGTTTTTT
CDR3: CASSDRDRLNEKLFF

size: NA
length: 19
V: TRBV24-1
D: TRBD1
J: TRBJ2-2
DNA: TGTGCCACCAGTGATTCACCGGGACAGGGGGGGACGATGGCCGGGGAGCTGTTTTTT
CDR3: CATSDSPGQGGTMAGELFF

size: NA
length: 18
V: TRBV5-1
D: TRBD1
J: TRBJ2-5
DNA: TGCGCCAGCAGCCCCCGGACAGGGGGGAGTACGTACCAAGAGACCCAGTACTTC
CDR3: CASSPRTGGSTYQETQYF

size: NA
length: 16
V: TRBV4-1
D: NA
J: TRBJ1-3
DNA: TGCGCCAGCAGCCAAGATCTGGTCAGCTCTGGAAACACCATATATTTT
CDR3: CASSQDLVSSGNTIYF

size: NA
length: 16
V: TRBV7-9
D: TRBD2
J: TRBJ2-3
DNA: TGTGCCAGCAGCTCCTCACTAGCGACTAGCACAGATACGCAGTATTTT
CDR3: CASSSSLATSTDTQYF

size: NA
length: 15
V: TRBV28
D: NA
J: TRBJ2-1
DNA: TGTGCCAGCAGTGACCTAATTGTCTCCAGCAATGAGCAGTTCTTC
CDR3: CASSDLIVSSNEQFF

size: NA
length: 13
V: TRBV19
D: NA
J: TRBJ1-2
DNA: TGTGCCAGTAGTATCAGAGTCTTCCTGGGCTACACCTTC
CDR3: CASSIRVFLGYTF

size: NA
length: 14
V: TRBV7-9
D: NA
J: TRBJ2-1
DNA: TGTGCCAGCAGCTTTCAACGGGCCGGCGATGAGCAGTTCTTC
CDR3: CASSFQRAGDEQFF

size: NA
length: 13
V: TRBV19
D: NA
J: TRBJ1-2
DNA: TGTGCCAGTAGTATTTCCAGGGCAGGAGGCTACACCTTC
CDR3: CASSISRAGGYTF

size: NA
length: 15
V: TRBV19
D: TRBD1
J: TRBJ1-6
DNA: TGTGCCAGTAGTATTGCCGGGACAGGGAATTCACCCCTCCACTTT
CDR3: CASSIAGTGNSPLHF

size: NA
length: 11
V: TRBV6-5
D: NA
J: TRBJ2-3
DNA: TGTGCCAGCAGCGCCCTGGGTACGCAGTATTTT
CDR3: CASSALGTQYF

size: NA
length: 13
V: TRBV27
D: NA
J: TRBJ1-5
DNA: TGTGCCAGCAGTTTGAAAGGCGATCAGCCCCAGCATTTT
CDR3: CASSLKGDQPQHF

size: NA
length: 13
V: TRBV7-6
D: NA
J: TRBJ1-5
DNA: TGTGCCAGCAGCCCCCAGAGCAATCAGCCCCAGCATTTT
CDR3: CASSPQSNQPQHF

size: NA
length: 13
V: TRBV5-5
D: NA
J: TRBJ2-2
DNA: TGTGCCAGCAGCTGGGTGAACACCGGGGAGCTGTTTTTT
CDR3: CASSWVNTGELFF

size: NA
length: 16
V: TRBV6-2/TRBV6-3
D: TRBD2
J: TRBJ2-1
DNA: TGTGCCAGCAGTTACCCATCCGGACTAGCGGTTCTTGAGCAGTTCTTC
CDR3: CASSYPSGLAVLEQFF

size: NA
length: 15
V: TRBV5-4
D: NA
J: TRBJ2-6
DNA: TGTGCCAGCGGCCTTTGGGATTCTGGGGCCAACGTCCTGACTTTC
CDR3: CASGLWDSGANVLTF

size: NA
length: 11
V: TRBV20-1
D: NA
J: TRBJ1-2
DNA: TGCAGTGCAAACGGGGTCTATGGCTACACCTTC
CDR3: CSANGVYGYTF

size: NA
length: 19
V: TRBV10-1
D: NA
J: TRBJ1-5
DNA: TGCGCCAGCAGTGAGAACCGGGTGTTCCCCCTGTGTAGCAATCAGCCCCAGCATTTT
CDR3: CASSENRVFPLCSNQPQHF

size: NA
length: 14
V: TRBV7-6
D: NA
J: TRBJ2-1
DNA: TGTGCCAGCAGCCCGATTGGGTTTTACAATGAGCAGTTCTTC
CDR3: CASSPIGFYNEQFF

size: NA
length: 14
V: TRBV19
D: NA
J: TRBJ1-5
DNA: TGTGCCAGCAGGGGTGTGCCGAGTAATCAGCCCCAGCATTTT
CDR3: CASRGVPSNQPQHF